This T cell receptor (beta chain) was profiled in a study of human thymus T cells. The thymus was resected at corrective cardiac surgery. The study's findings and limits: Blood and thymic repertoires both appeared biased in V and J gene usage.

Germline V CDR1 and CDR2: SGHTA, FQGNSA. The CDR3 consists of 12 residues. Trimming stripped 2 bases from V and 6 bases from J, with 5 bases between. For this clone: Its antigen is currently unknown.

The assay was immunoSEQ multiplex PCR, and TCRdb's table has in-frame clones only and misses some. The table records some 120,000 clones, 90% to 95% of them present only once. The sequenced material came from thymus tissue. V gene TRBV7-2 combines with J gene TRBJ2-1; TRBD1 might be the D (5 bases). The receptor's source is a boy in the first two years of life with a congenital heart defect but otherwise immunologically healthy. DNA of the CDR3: TGTGCCAGCAGCTTACAGGGCAATGAGCAGTTCTTC. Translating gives CASSLQGNEQFF.